The 13 T cell receptor beta chains below all came from one sample that was sequenced in a study of shared clonotypes between healthy human individuals. Sequencing was performed with immunoSEQ multiplex PCR; in TCRdb, only in-frame clones are kept and a portion is missing. The sample holds some 2 million clones, around 96% seen once. Naive CD8 cells, CD45RO-negative and positively selected for CCR7, excluded terminally differentiated effector memory CD45RA+ cells. Sequenced input: naive CD8+ T cells sorted from blood. The receptors come from a man between 18 and 29 years old in good health.

V is TRBV6-1 and J is TRBJ1-6; D perhaps matches TRBD1 (6 bases). Deletions cut 0 bases from V and 9 bases from J, with 9 bases between. In germline, CDR1 is MNHNS, CDR2 SASEGT. The CDR3 extends over 14 amino acids. The chain's CDR3 is CASSEARGSSPLHF. CDR3 DNA sequence: TGTGCCAGCAGTGAAGCCAGGGGTTCTTCACCCCTCCACTTT.

Of note for this clone: One end of the junction does not line up with germline, which may come from a read error. V is TRBV30 and J is TRBJ2-7, with D perhaps TRBD2 (6 bases). From germline, CDR1 is GTSNPN and CDR2 SVGIG (reference sequence). The CDR3 totals 12 residues. CDR3: CACDRDSDEQYF. The CDR3 DNA sequence: TGTGCCTGCGATCGGGACTCCGACGAGCAGTACTTC.

About this clone itself: Other DNA sequences within the sample encode an identical CDR3. The J gene is TRBJ1-5, the V gene TRBV27; perhaps TRBD1 as D (6 bases). Germline V gives CDR1 MNHEY, CDR2 SMNVEV (reference sequence). V lost 6 bases to trimming and J lost 1 base, with 10 bases between them. This CDR3 spans 14 amino acids. The CDR3 sequence is CASRLRGSNQPQHF. In nucleotides, the CDR3 is TGTGCCAGCAGACTCAGGGGAAGCAATCAGCCCCAGCATTTT.

This clone has only one observation. This chain uses TRBV7-9 with TRBJ2-1; possible D gene TRBD2, 7 bases. The CDR3 has 15 residues. In germline, CDR1 is SEHNR, CDR2 FQNEAQ (reference sequence). V lost 5 bases, J lost 5 bases, and 16 bases lay in between. CDR3 in DNA: TGTGCCAGCAGCCATCCGGGGGGCAGCCACAATGAGCAGTTCTTC. Translated, it gives CASSHPGGSHNEQFF.

The V gene is TRBV15, the J gene TRBJ2-3; D perhaps matches TRBD1 (6 bases). The CDR3 is made up of 19 amino acids. Trimming stripped 2 bases from V and 0 bases from J, with 21 bases between. From germline, CDR1 is LNHNV and CDR2 YYDKDF (reference sequence). The CDR3 nucleotides read TGTGCCACCAGCAGACCGCATAACAGGGACATAGGTAGCACAGATACGCAGTATTTT. Translating gives CATSRPHNRDIGSTDTQYF.

J is TRBJ1-2 and V is TRBV4-1; tentatively, D is TRBD1 (5 bases). V lost 1 base and J lost 7, with 7 bases in between. The germline CDR1 and CDR2 sequences are MGHRA and YSYEKL. The CDR3 is 12 amino acids. The CDR3 region has the DNA TGCGCCAGCAGCCAAGTCGGGGGTGGCTACACCTTC. It yields the protein CASSQVGGGYTF.

This chain uses TRBV30 with TRBJ1-2; D unclear. Trimming took off 2 bases at V and 7 bases at J, with 14 bases between the two ends. The CDR3 is made up of 13 amino acids. From germline, CDR1 is GTSNPN and CDR2 SVGIG (reference sequence). The CDR3 reads CAWSLTWGAGYTF. DNA of the CDR3: TGTGCCTGGAGTCTGACTTGGGGAGCTGGCTACACCTTC.

The chain joins TRBV27 to TRBJ1-6, with D unclear. Trimming removed 4 bases from V and 3 bases from J, with 10 bases in between. Per germline, CDR1 MNHEY and CDR2 SMNVEV (reference sequence). The CDR3 sequence is 15 residues long. The CDR3 spells CASSSGEYYNSPLHF. The CDR3 region has the DNA TGTGCCAGCAGTTCCGGAGAGTACTATAATTCACCCCTCCACTTT.

CDR3 DNA: TGTGCCAGCAGCGTACGGGCGCCCCCCCGCACAGATACGCAGTATTTT. This codes for CASSVRAPPRTDTQYF. The genes are TRBV9 and TRBJ2-3; D is unresolved. Germline V gives CDR1 SGDLS, CDR2 YYNGEE. The CDR3 is made up of 16 amino acids. V lost 1 base and J 1 base, leaving 13 bases between the germline ends.

This chain uses TRBV5-4 with TRBJ1-6; 10 nucleotides agree with TRBD1. The J segment lost 7 bases and the V segment lost 4 bases, leaving 5 bases of the junction unmatched. The CDR3 is made up of 15 amino acids. Germline assignment: CDR1 SGHNT and CDR2 YYREEE (reference sequence). CDR3 region: CASSPGTGDNSPLHF. As DNA, the CDR3 is TGTGCCAGCAGCCCCGGGACAGGGGACAATTCACCCCTCCACTTT.

The chain recombines TRBV28 with TRBJ2-1; the D is unclear. CDR1 is MDHEN and CDR2 is SYDVKM in the germline V gene. The germline V and J ends were trimmed by 2 bases and 10 bases, with 3 bases remaining between them. CDR3 length equals 10 residues. The CDR3 bases are TGTGCCAGCAGTTTAGCGGAGCAGTTCTTC. Its translation is CASSLAEQFF.

The V gene is TRBV5-6, the J gene TRBJ2-5; no definite D call. The CDR3 is made up of 14 amino acids. The germline CDR1 and CDR2 sequences are SGHDT and YYEEEE. Trimming shortened V by 0 bases and J by 5 bases, and 11 bases separated the two germline ends. CDR3 DNA sequence: TGTGCCAGCAGCTTGGACTACCGCCTGGAGACCCAGTACTTC. The encoded protein is CASSLDYRLETQYF.

The count of this clone is one. The genes are TRBV4-3 and TRBJ1-4; 7 bases line up with TRBD1. Germline values: CDR1 LGHNA, CDR2 YSLEER. The CDR3 totals 16 residues. Losses at the gene ends were 1 base for V and 6 bases for J; bases not matched to a gene: 8. Written as DNA, the CDR3 is TGCGCCAGCAGCCAAGTTCGACAGGGTTGGGATGAAAAACTGTTTTTT. Translated: CASSQVRQGWDEKLFF.